These T cell receptor beta chains were read from a single sample in a study of CD8 T cells in Susac syndrome. TCRdb reprocessed the immunoSEQ multiplex PCR reads via MiXCR and lists one record per CDR3 protein. This sample has about 150,000 distinct CDR3 sequences, with 85% to 95% found just once. Specimen: CD4+ T cells from PBMCs. The receptors were sampled from a human donor with multiple sclerosis. Each CDR3 is given with its conserved first and last residue. Each record gives: V gene, D gene, J gene, CDR3 DNA, CDR3 protein. A D gene is named only where the DNA matches it firmly.

v_gene: TRBV28
d_gene: .
j_gene: TRBJ2-7
CDR3nt: TGTGCCAGCAGTTTCGGAACCTACGAGCAGTACTTC
CDR3aa: CASSFGTYEQYF

v_gene: TRBV20-1
d_gene: TRBD1
j_gene: TRBJ2-5
CDR3nt: TGCAGTGCTACCTCGTCGGACAGGCAGGAGCGAGAGACCCAGTACTTC
CDR3aa: CSATSSDRQERETQYF

v_gene: TRBV29-1
d_gene: TRBD1
j_gene: TRBJ1-2
CDR3nt: TGCAGAGCCGGGACAGCCTACAGCTACACCTTC
CDR3aa: CRAGTAYSYTF

v_gene: TRBV9
d_gene: .
j_gene: TRBJ2-5
CDR3nt: TGTGCCAGCAGTCCCACGGGTCACGGGGAGACCCAGTACTTC
CDR3aa: CASSPTGHGETQYF

v_gene: TRBV27
d_gene: TRBD1
j_gene: TRBJ1-4
CDR3nt: TGTGCCAGCAGACCGGACAGGGGACTCGGGAAACTGTTTTTT
CDR3aa: CASRPDRGLGKLFF

v_gene: TRBV25-1
d_gene: TRBD1
j_gene: TRBJ2-7
CDR3nt: TGTGCCAGCAGTGCCCGGGACAGGGGCTACGAGCAGTACTTC
CDR3aa: CASSARDRGYEQYF

v_gene: TRBV20-1
d_gene: TRBD2
j_gene: TRBJ2-3
CDR3nt: TGCAGTGCGCCGGGGAGGGTAGCGGAGCCTAGCACAGATACGCAGTATTTT
CDR3aa: CSAPGRVAEPSTDTQYF

v_gene: TRBV7-2
d_gene: .
j_gene: TRBJ2-7
CDR3nt: TGTGCCAGCAGCCCGGGAGGGGGCGGGTCCTACGAGCAGTACTTC
CDR3aa: CASSPGGGGSYEQYF

v_gene: TRBV7-9
d_gene: .
j_gene: TRBJ2-1
CDR3nt: TGTGCCAGCAGCTTAAACAGGGTTCGCTCCTACAATGAGCAGTTCTTC
CDR3aa: CASSLNRVRSYNEQFF

v_gene: TRBV24-1
d_gene: TRBD2
j_gene: TRBJ2-7
CDR3nt: TGTGCCACCAGCTCTAGCGGGGGTCTCCGAGAGCAGTACTTC
CDR3aa: CATSSSGGLREQYF

v_gene: TRBV20-1
d_gene: .
j_gene: TRBJ2-7
CDR3nt: TGCAGTGCCTCGGGACTTCACTACGAGCAGTACTTC
CDR3aa: CSASGLHYEQYF

v_gene: TRBV14
d_gene: .
j_gene: TRBJ1-1
CDR3nt: TGTGCCAGCAGCCAAGTTGTTGGCACTGAAGCTTTCTTT
CDR3aa: CASSQVVGTEAFF

v_gene: TRBV20-1
d_gene: TRBD1
j_gene: TRBJ1-2
CDR3nt: TGCAGTGCTGGGGGGACAGGATTCTTCGATCGGGGCTACACCTTC
CDR3aa: CSAGGTGFFDRGYTF

v_gene: TRBV5-1
d_gene: .
j_gene: TRBJ1-1
CDR3nt: TGCGCCAGCAGCTCCCTCGGACGAACTGAAGCTTTCTTT
CDR3aa: CASSSLGRTEAFF